The 29 T cell receptor beta chains below come from one sample, sequenced in a study of OX40 agonist ivuxolimab in advanced cancers. The receptor library was made with the immunoSEQ multiplex PCR assay. In TCRdb, the immuneACCESS table is reduced to in-frame sequences with V and J assigned. These tables do not hold every clone; where another copy was compared, an unresolved V gene accounts for under half, and the others remain unexplained. For this sample there are around 140,000 clones; roughly nine tenths appear just once. The ten largest clonotypes hold 0.95% to 1.4% of the sample. The source material was CD4+ or CD8+ T cells sorted from blood, sampled in a trial of the OX40 agonist ivuxolimab. The receptors come from an adult with an advanced solid tumor such as melanoma, head and neck, liver or kidney cancer.

This clone was observed a single time. The V and J genes are TRBV18 and TRBJ2-7; 8 bases fit TRBD1. With 3 bases clipped from V and 5 bases from J, the junction kept 6 bases outside the gene matches. This CDR3 contains 14 residues. The germline V gene has CDR1 KGHSH and CDR2 LQKENI. The CDR3 nucleotides are TGTGCCAGCTCACCCCCCACAGGGGGGAACGAGCAGTACTTC. This encodes CASSPPTGGNEQYF.

The CDR3 protein is CASSLRGTQETQYF. In nucleotides, the CDR3 is TGTGCCAGCAGCCTCAGGGGAACTCAAGAGACCCAGTACTTC. V and J are TRBV6-6 and TRBJ2-5; perhaps TRBD1 as D (6 bases). Germline V gene sequence: CDR1 MNHNY, CDR2 SVGAGI (reference sequence). The CDR3 runs to 14 residues. Trimming left V 6 bases short and J 2 bases short, with 13 bases between.

Only one count was recorded for this clone. The J gene is TRBJ2-3, the V gene TRBV2, with 8 bases identical to TRBD2. The CDR3 has 16 residues. J lost 0 bases, V lost 6 bases, and 8 bases had no gene match. Germline V CDR1 and CDR2: SNHLY, FYNNEI. The DNA of the CDR3 is TGTGCCAGCAGCGAAACTAGCGGCTTAAGCACAGATACGCAGTATTTT. Residues: CASSETSGLSTDTQYF.

V gene TRBV19 combines with J gene TRBJ2-7; D gene uncertain. From germline, CDR1 is LNHDA and CDR2 SQIVND (reference sequence). The length of the CDR3 is 14 residues. Between the trimmed V and J ends, which lost 6 bases and 3 bases, there was a span of 15 bases. The CDR3 sequence: CASRVAHTFYEQYF. The CDR3 DNA reads as TGTGCCAGTAGGGTAGCCCACACCTTCTACGAGCAGTACTTC.

V usage is TRBV6-5 and J usage is TRBJ2-1, with 9 nucleotides matching TRBD2. With 6 bases clipped from V and 10 bases from J, the junction kept 10 bases outside the gene matches. CDR1 and CDR2 (germline): MNHEY, SVGAGI. The CDR3 runs 14 residues. DNA for the CDR3: TGTGCCAGCAGGAGACTAGCGGCCACGTTCGAGCAGTTCTTC. This encodes CASRRLAATFEQFF.

The chain has TRBV7-9 and TRBJ1-1; D call uncertain. Germline V lookup: CDR1 SEHNR, CDR2 FQNEAQ (reference sequence). V was trimmed by 3 bases and J by 1 base, leaving 12 bases between them. The CDR3 spans 15 residues. CDR3 nucleotides: TGTGCCAGCAGCTTCCTCGGGTCGCCGAACACTGAAGCTTTCTTT. It codes for CASSFLGSPNTEAFF.

The chain carries TRBV6-5 and TRBJ1-6, with TRBD1 as a possible D gene (6 bases). The CDR3 has 15 residues. Germline V gene data show CDR1 as MNHEY and CDR2 as SVGAGI. V dropped 2 bases and J dropped 10 bases, with 15 bases sitting between them. The CDR3 coding sequence is TGTGCCAGCAGTTACCAACAGGGAATCAGCTCACCCCTCCACTTT. It yields the protein CASSYQQGISSPLHF.

This clone was observed a single time. The chain is built from TRBV29-1 and TRBJ1-2, with D possibly TRBD1 on 6 matching bases. CDR1 is SQVTM and CDR2 is ANQGSEA in the germline V gene. Trimming took 2 bases from V and 4 from J, leaving 14 bases between them. This CDR3 spans 14 amino acids. CDR3 nucleotide sequence: TGCAGCGTTGAAACAGGGAGCATTTTCTATGGCTACACCTTC. Translated, it gives CSVETGSIFYGYTF.

This clone was found once. The germline gene is not matched at one end of the junction; a read error may be the cause. The rearrangement links TRBV7-7 to TRBJ2-1; TRBD2 aligns across 15 bases. The germline V gene encodes CDR1 SSHAT and CDR2 FNYEAQ (reference sequence). This CDR3 is 16 amino acids long. CDR3 residues: CASSRTSGREGSEQFF. The CDR3, as DNA: TGTGCTAGCAGCAGGACTAGCGGGAGGGAGGGGTCTGAGCAGTTCTTC.

The rearrangement links TRBV5-4 to TRBJ2-1; a weak D match, TRBD1 (5 bases). The CDR3 is made up of 15 amino acids. CDR1 is SGHNT, CDR2 YYREEE, per germline (reference sequence). Trimming pared 3 bases from V and 4 bases from J, leaving 14 bases between. The chain's CDR3 is CASSWRDSLYNEQFF. Written as DNA, the CDR3 is TGTGCCAGCAGCTGGAGAGACAGTTTGTACAATGAGCAGTTCTTC.

This chain joins TRBV7-9 and TRBJ1-2; 9 positions agree with TRBD1. The germline gives CDR1 SEHNR, CDR2 FQNEAQ (reference sequence). The CDR3 is 14 residues long. Trimming took 3 bases from V and 2 from J; bases not matched to a gene: 1. The CDR3 coding sequence is TGTGCCAGCAGCTTTGACAGGGGGAACTATGGCTACACCTTC. It yields the protein CASSFDRGNYGYTF.

The chain joins TRBV5-1 to TRBJ2-5; 8 bases line up with TRBD2. Germline trimming cut 0 bases from V and 5 bases from J; bases unmatched to any gene: 6. The CDR3 has 15 amino acids. Germline V gene sequence: CDR1 SGHRS, CDR2 YFSETQ. Written as DNA, the CDR3 is TGCGCCAGCAGCTTGGTACTAGCGGCGGGGGAGACCCAGTACTTC. Protein product: CASSLVLAAGETQYF.

This clone was seen just once. The chain uses TRBV28 and TRBJ1-3; D might be TRBD1 (6 bases). Germline V gene sequence: CDR1 MDHEN, CDR2 SYDVKM. This CDR3 is 15 amino acids long. V dropped 4 bases and J dropped 2 bases, with 12 bases sitting between them. The CDR3 DNA sequence: TGTGCCAGCAGTTACGCCGGGACACCTGGAAACACCATATATTTT. This encodes CASSYAGTPGNTIYF.

The V and J genes are TRBV7-9 and TRBJ2-7; 9 nucleotides match TRBD1. V dropped 5 bases and J dropped 0; count of bases not matched to a gene: 5. Germline CDR1 is SEHNR and CDR2 is FQNEAQ (reference sequence). CDR3 length equals 15 residues. The DNA for the CDR3 is TGTGCCAGCAGCCCTGGACAGGGGAGCTCCTACGAGCAGTACTTC. Protein: CASSPGQGSSYEQYF.

The chain links TRBV20-1 to TRBJ2-3, with D hard to call. Per the germline V gene, CDR1 is DFQATT and CDR2 is SNEGSKA (reference sequence). V lost 3 bases to trimming and J lost 4 bases, with 5 bases between them. The CDR3 length is 11 residues. Here the CDR3 DNA reads TGCAGTGCTAGGGCCCCAGATACGCAGTATTTT. It is translated as CSARAPDTQYF.

CDR3 DNA sequence: TGCAGCGTTGTTGGCGAGGATGAGCAGTTCTTC. It specifies CSVVGEDEQFF. The rearrangement links TRBV29-1 to TRBJ2-1; no clear D. The germline V gene encodes CDR1 SQVTM and CDR2 ANQGSEA. V was clipped by 4 bases and J by 8 bases, with 9 bases between them. There are 11 residues in the CDR3.

The sample holds one count of this clone. Here the CDR3 DNA reads TGTGCCAGCAGGTCAGGCGGGAGTAGCACCGGGGAGCTGTTTTTT. Protein sequence: CASRSGGSSTGELFF. This chain joins TRBV28 and TRBJ2-2; 7 positions match TRBD2. The length of the CDR3 is 15 residues. Germline CDR1 is MDHEN and CDR2 is SYDVKM. Trimming removed 6 bases from V and 4 bases from J; junction bases left unmatched: 8.

The chain joins TRBV5-1 to TRBJ1-3, with 7 bases lining up with TRBD1. This CDR3 contains 16 residues. Germline lookup yields CDR1 SGHRS and CDR2 YFSETQ. The V and J ends lost 1 base and 3 bases, in that order; junction bases with no gene match: 7. The CDR3 coding sequence is TGCGCCAGCAGCTTGATAGGGGGCGGAGGTGGAAACACCATATATTTT. Protein: CASSLIGGGGGNTIYF.

The table lists this clone with a count of one. The chain is built from TRBV10-2 and TRBJ2-3, with 7 bases matching TRBD1. V lost 8 bases, J lost 2 bases, and 7 bases stayed unmatched. Per the germline V gene, CDR1 is WSHSY and CDR2 is SAAADI. The CDR3 is 14 amino acids. CDR3 in DNA: TGCGCCAGCGGATCGCAGGGGGTCACAGATACGCAGTATTTT. Its protein is CASGSQGVTDTQYF.

This clone has only one observation. This rearrangement joins TRBV5-5 to TRBJ2-7, with D tentatively TRBD1 or TRBD2 (5 bases each). Trimming removed 6 bases at V and 5 bases at J, with 21 bases between. CDR1 and CDR2 from the germline V gene are SGHKS and YYEKEE (reference sequence). This CDR3 has 15 amino acids. The CDR3 is CASTPGPTGSDEQYF. CDR3 bases: TGTGCCAGCACCCCGGGACCGACTGGATCGGACGAGCAGTACTTC.

The rearrangement joins TRBV12-5 to TRBJ1-1; D perhaps matches TRBD1 (5 bases). The CDR3 has 13 amino acids. Germline-derived CDR1 and CDR2 are LGHNT and FRNRAP. Between the trimmed V and J ends, which lost 1 base and 5 bases, there was a span of 8 bases. The CDR3 DNA reads TGTGCTAGTGGTTTGGGGGGCCTAACTGAAGCTTTCTTT. Protein sequence: CASGLGGLTEAFF. The whole variable domain, remainder taken from reference TRBV12-5 and TRBJ1-1, is DARVTQTPRHKVTEMGQEVTMRCQPILGHNTVFWYRQTMMQGLELLAYFRNRAPLDDSGMPKDRFSAEMPDATLATLKIQPSEPRDSAVYFCASGLGGLTEAFFGQGTRLTVV.

On this clone: Compared with germline, one end of the junction differs, possibly owing to a read error. Additional DNA sequences in this sample encode the identical CDR3. The chain is built from TRBV9 and TRBJ1-4, with D maybe TRBD1 (5 bases). Germline V gene sequence: CDR1 SGDLS, CDR2 YYNGEE. The CDR3 spans 14 residues. The CDR3 loop reads CASSAGPALEKLFF. CDR3 coding DNA: TGTGCCAGCAGCGCGGGACCGGCCCTCGAAAAACTGTTCTTT.

This chain links TRBV7-9 with TRBJ1-4, with TRBD1 matching over 9 bases. Germline CDR1 and CDR2: SEHNR and FQNEAQ (reference sequence). Trimming took 2 bases from V and 6 from J; bases not matched to a gene: 7. The CDR3 runs 16 residues. DNA for the CDR3: TGTGCCAGCAGCTTAATGCCGGGACAGGGAGATGAAAAACTGTTTTTT. The encoded protein is CASSLMPGQGDEKLFF.

This chain uses TRBV28 with TRBJ2-7; D possibly corresponds to TRBD1 (5 bases). Germline-derived CDR1 and CDR2 are MDHEN and SYDVKM. Trimming took 7 bases from V and 2 from J, leaving 18 bases between them. The CDR3 is 15 residues long. CDR3 region: CASTTIDRRTYEQYF. The CDR3 DNA is TGTGCCAGCACCACGATAGACAGAAGAACCTACGAGCAGTACTTC.

This clone was seen a handful of times. This chain uses TRBV7-2 with TRBJ2-7; D perhaps matches TRBD2 (6 bases). The CDR3 consists of 15 residues. Trimming stripped 5 bases from V and 4 bases from J, with 18 bases between. Looked up from germline, CDR1 is SGHTA and CDR2 is FQGNSA. The CDR3 DNA reads as TGTGCCAGCAGCCCCAACGTCGGGGGTAGTTACGAGCAGTACTTC. It yields the protein CASSPNVGGSYEQYF.

This chain links TRBV5-1 with TRBJ2-3; a weak D match, TRBD2 (6 bases). The germline gives CDR1 SGHRS, CDR2 YFSETQ. The CDR3 spans 15 residues. Trimming left V 4 bases short and J 0 bases short, with 12 bases between. CDR3 sequence reads: CASSVGTSSTDTQYF. The CDR3 DNA follows: TGCGCCAGCAGCGTAGGGACTTCTAGCACAGATACGCAGTATTTT.

The gene calls are TRBV30 and TRBJ1-5; D is unclear. The CDR3 sequence is 15 residues long. Germline V gene data show CDR1 as GTSNPN and CDR2 as SVGIG (reference sequence). The V and J ends lost 2 bases and 0 bases respectively, with 11 bases between them. The chain's CDR3 is CAWSQGHNSNQPQHF. For the CDR3, the DNA is TGTGCCTGGAGTCAAGGTCACAATAGCAATCAGCCCCAGCATTTT.

V and J are TRBV11-3 and TRBJ2-7, with D perhaps TRBD1 (6 bases). This CDR3 is built from 15 residues. Germline V gene sequence: CDR1 SGHNT, CDR2 YENEEA. The ends were cut back, 8 bases at V and 2 bases at J, with 19 bases in the middle. The CDR3 DNA sequence: TGTGCCAGCTCCGGGACACCTTCCGGGGCCTACGAGCAGTACTTC. Protein product: CASSGTPSGAYEQYF. The variable domain in full, with the rest retrieved from reference TRBV11-3 and TRBJ2-7, is EAGVVQSPRYKIIEKKQPVAFWCNPISGHNTLYWYLQNLGQGPELLIRYENEEAVDDSQLPKDRFSAERLKGVDSTLKIQPAELGDSAVYLCASSGTPSGAYEQYFGPGTRLTVT.

The chain couples TRBV6-6 to TRBJ1-1, with a weak D call TRBD1 (6 bases). The germline V and J ends were trimmed by 6 bases and 0 bases, with 14 bases remaining between them. The CDR3 extends over 15 amino acids. CDR1 and CDR2 from the germline V gene are MNHNY and SVGAGI (reference sequence). CDR3 coding DNA: TGTGCCAGCAGCCTACAGGGCGCCATGAACACTGAAGCTTTCTTT. This gives the protein CASSLQGAMNTEAFF.